A selection of T cell receptor beta chains follows, all from one sample in a study of blood T cell repertoires in COVID-19. Libraries were prepared by immunoSEQ multiplex PCR; TCRdb keeps only in-frame clonotypes and omits some of them. The sample has around 91,000 clones, 70% to 80% seen once; the top ten hold 15% to 20%. The sample comprised peripheral blood. These TCRs come from a woman of 80 years or more with active or convalescent COVID-19. Each CDR3 is given with its conserved first and last residue. Each record gives: J gene, V gene, clone size, CDR3 length, D gene, CDR3 protein, CDR3 DNA. D genes are given only for firm matches. Clone size is given for some rows only: seen once, a few or many times, or a class if the clone is expanded.

>TRBJ2-3|TRBV7-2|NA|16|TRBD2
CASSRPLAGATDTQYF
TGTGCCAGCAGCCGCCCTCTAGCGGGAGCCACAGATACGCAGTATTTT
>TRBJ2-2|TRBV6-5|NA|14|NA
CASMRAPNVGELFF
TGTGCCAGCATGCGAGCGCCAAACGTCGGGGAGCTGTTTTTT
>TRBJ1-1|TRBV6-2/TRBV6-3|few|18|TRBD1
CASSYLHTNRGRNTEAFF
TGTGCCAGCAGTTACCTTCATACCAACAGGGGTCGGAACACTGAAGCTTTCTTT
>TRBJ2-5|TRBV5-1|NA|15|NA
CASSLGYRDQETQYF
TGCGCCAGCAGCTTGGGATACAGGGACCAAGAGACCCAGTACTTC
>TRBJ2-7|TRBV27|NA|12|TRBD1
CASSHRGYEQYF
TGTGCCAGCAGCCACAGGGGCTACGAGCAGTACTTC
>TRBJ2-3|TRBV27|NA|14|NA
CASSLGGWADTQYF
TGTGCCAGCAGCCTTGGAGGATGGGCAGATACGCAGTATTTT
>TRBJ1-1|TRBV28|NA|14|NA
CASSLVQLNTEAFF
TGTGCCAGCAGTTTGGTACAGCTGAACACTGAAGCTTTCTTT
>TRBJ2-7|TRBV19|NA|13|NA
CASSQKGAYEQYF
TGTGCCAGTAGTCAGAAAGGGGCCTACGAGCAGTACTTC
>TRBJ1-1|TRBV7-2|NA|12|NA
CASSLSRAEAFF
TGTGCCAGCAGCTTATCACGGGCTGAAGCTTTCTTT
>TRBJ2-1|TRBV24-1|NA|13|NA
CATSDPRSDEQFF
TGTGCCACCAGTGACCCCAGAAGCGATGAGCAGTTCTTC
>TRBJ2-7|TRBV13|NA|16|NA
CASSLGRGSEGDEQYF
TGTGCCAGCAGCTTAGGCAGGGGATCTGAGGGCGACGAGCAGTACTTC
>TRBJ2-7|TRBV15|NA|12|NA
CATSNQRSEQYF
TGTGCCACCAGCAACCAACGGAGCGAGCAGTACTTC
>TRBJ1-1|TRBV5-4|NA|15|TRBD1
CASSHNRGMNTEAFF
TGTGCCAGCAGTCACAACAGGGGGATGAACACTGAAGCTTTCTTT
>TRBJ2-2|TRBV18|NA|16|TRBD1
CASSPPTGRNTGELFF
TGTGCCAGCTCACCACCGACAGGGCGGAACACCGGGGAGCTGTTTTTT
>TRBJ2-3|TRBV15|NA|16|TRBD2
CATSRRTSGRTDTQYF
TGTGCCACCAGCCGTCGGACTAGCGGTCGCACAGATACGCAGTATTTT
>TRBJ1-1|TRBV27|NA|13|TRBD1
CASSLIGTGSAFF
TGTGCCAGCAGTTTAATCGGGACAGGGTCGGCTTTCTTT
>TRBJ1-1|TRBV3-1/TRBV3-2|NA|17|NA
CASSQEEGKEGNTEAFF
TGTGCCAGCAGCCAAGAAGAAGGGAAGGAGGGGAACACTGAAGCTTTCTTT
>TRBJ2-7|TRBV7-7|once|15|TRBD2
CASSPGRGIRYEQYF
TGTGCTAGCAGCCCGGGGAGGGGAATACGCTACGAGCAGTACTTC
>TRBJ2-4|TRBV5-6|NA|18|TRBD2
CASSFGLAGVVAKNIQYF
TGTGCCAGCAGCTTTGGACTAGCGGGAGTTGTAGCCAAAAACATTCAGTACTTC
>TRBJ2-7|TRBV11-2|NA|14|TRBD1
CASSSRTGAYEQYF
TGTGCCAGCAGCTCCCGGACAGGGGCCTACGAGCAGTACTTC
>TRBJ2-1|TRBV19|NA|13|TRBD2
CASAGLANNEQFF
TGTGCCAGTGCAGGACTAGCCAACAATGAGCAGTTCTTC
>TRBJ1-1|TRBV7-2|NA|13|NA
CASSLVASTEAFF
TGTGCCAGCAGCTTAGTGGCCAGTACTGAAGCTTTCTTT
>TRBJ2-7|TRBV4-1|NA|16|TRBD2
CASSQVFGGGDYEQYF
TGCGCCAGCAGCCAAGTTTTCGGCGGGGGAGACTACGAGCAGTACTTC
>TRBJ2-3|TRBV9|NA|18|TRBD2
CASSVGGLAGGPTDTQYF
TGTGCCAGCAGCGTAGGAGGGCTAGCGGGAGGGCCGACAGATACGCAGTATTTT
>TRBJ2-3|TRBV19|NA|16|TRBD2
CASSTGTSGRVSRQYF
TGTGCCAGTAGTACGGGGACTAGCGGGAGAGTAAGTAGGCAGTATTTT
>TRBJ1-4|TRBV5-8|NA|17|NA
CASTLGGTLATNEKLFF
TGTGCCAGCACCCTCGGGGGGACCCTTGCAACTAATGAAAAACTGTTTTTT
>TRBJ2-3|TRBV24-1|NA|16|TRBD2
CATSDPTGTSRDTQYF
TGTGCCACCAGTGATCCTACCGGGACTAGCAGAGATACGCAGTATTTT
>TRBJ2-5|TRBV7-2|once|15|NA
CASSPPRRAGETQYF
TGTGCCAGCAGCCCCCCCCGCAGGGCTGGGGAGACCCAGTACTTC
>TRBJ2-1|TRBV19|few|15|TRBD2
CASSSGTSAYNEQFF
TGTGCCAGTAGCTCCGGGACTAGCGCATACAATGAGCAGTTCTTC
>TRBJ1-5|TRBV28|few|15|TRBD1
CASSSTTGVDQPQHF
TGTGCCAGCAGCTCCACGACAGGGGTGGATCAGCCCCAGCATTTT
>TRBJ2-1|TRBV11-2|NA|13|NA
CASSLGQSRGQFF
TGTGCCAGCAGCTTAGGTCAATCTAGGGGGCAGTTCTTC
>TRBJ1-4|TRBV5-1|NA|15|NA
CASSLDGKSNEKLFF
TGCGCCAGCAGCTTGGACGGGAAGTCTAATGAAAAACTGTTTTTT
>TRBJ2-7|TRBV18|NA|13|NA
CASSLQQGYEQYF
TGTGCCAGCTCGCTTCAACAGGGCTACGAGCAGTACTTC
>TRBJ2-3|TRBV28|NA|14|NA
CASNTGGHTDTQYF
TGTGCCAGCAACACGGGGGGCCACACAGATACGCAGTATTTT
>TRBJ2-6|TRBV29-1|NA|14|NA
CSVTQSSGANVLTF
TGCAGCGTTACACAGAGCTCTGGGGCCAACGTCCTGACTTTC
>TRBJ1-2|TRBV5-5|NA|15|NA
CASRLSPGTGDGYTF
TGTGCCAGCAGACTATCTCCAGGGACTGGAGATGGCTACACCTTC